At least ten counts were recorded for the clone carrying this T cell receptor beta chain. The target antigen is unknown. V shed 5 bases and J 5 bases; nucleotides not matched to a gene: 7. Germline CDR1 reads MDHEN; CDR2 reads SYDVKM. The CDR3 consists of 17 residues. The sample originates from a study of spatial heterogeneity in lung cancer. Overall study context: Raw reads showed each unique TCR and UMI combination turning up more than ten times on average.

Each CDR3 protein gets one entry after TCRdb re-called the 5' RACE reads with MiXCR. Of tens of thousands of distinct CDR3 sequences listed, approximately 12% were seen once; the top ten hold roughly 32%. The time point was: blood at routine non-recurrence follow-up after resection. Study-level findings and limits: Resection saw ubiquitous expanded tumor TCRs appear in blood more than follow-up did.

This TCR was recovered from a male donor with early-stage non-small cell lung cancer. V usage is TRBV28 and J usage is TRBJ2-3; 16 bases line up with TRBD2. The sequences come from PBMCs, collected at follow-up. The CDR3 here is CASSLGTSGGAEDTQYF. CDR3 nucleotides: TGTGCCAGCAGTCTGGGGACTAGCGGGGGGGCAGAAGATACGCAGTATTTT.